One sample yielded the 2 T cell receptor delta chains listed below, sequenced in a study of Vδ1+ human thymocytes. Study conclusions and caveats: Highly polyclonal TRG and TRD repertoires with Gaussian CDR3 length distributions appeared in thymus.

Their cognate antigens are unknown. The template was reverse-transcribed extracted RNA. Pooled V-gene forward primers with one constant-region reverse primer generated the CDR3 amplicons by multiplex PCR. With CATT, TCRdb re-called clones from the multiplex PCR reads. This table holds some 19,000 delta-chain clones, 8.1% found once. Sequenced material: Vdelta1+ gamma-delta thymocytes from the thymus. Described subset: FACS-sorted CD3+ TCRalphabeta- TCRVdelta1+ TCRVdelta2- thymocytes. Every receptor here comes from a child in the first two years of life who had congenital heart surgery.

The J gene is TRDJ1, the V gene TRDV1, with D maybe TRDD3 (5 bases). The J gene is not listed in TCRdb, so it was assigned here from a DNA match to germline. Trimming pared 1 base from V and 8 bases from J, leaving 29 bases between. The CDR3 sequence is 19 residues long. Per the germline V gene, CDR1 is TSWWSYY and CDR2 is QGS. Here the CDR3 reads CALGEPGKGLIRSDDKLIF. As DNA, the CDR3 is TGTGCTCTTGGGGAACCGGGGAAAGGACTTATACGTAGCGATGACAAACTCATCTTT.

The chain combines TRDV1 with TRDJ1; maybe TRDD3 (6 bases). Trimming shortened V by 2 bases and J by 3 bases, and 16 bases separated the two germline ends. Germline V gives CDR1 TSWWSYY, CDR2 QGS. CDR3 length: 16 residues. The chain's CDR3 is CALGESSRWGSDKLIF. For the CDR3, the DNA is TGTGCTCTTGGGGAATCATCGAGGTGGGGGTCCGATAAACTCATCTTT.